Below, 14 T cell receptor beta chains from the same sample are listed, as sequenced in a study of cytomegalovirus exposure and HLA in healthy donors. The study ran its PCR with 60 Vbeta and 13 Jbeta primers. Profiled with immunoSEQ multiplex PCR; TCRdb holds only in-frame clones, not every one. The sample includes about 230,000 clones, 70% to 90% of them seen just once. The sequenced sample consisted of PBMCs. The receptors were sampled from a human donor in good health.

The rearrangement joins TRBV6-5 to TRBJ2-1; weak D call: TRBD2 (6 bases). Per the germline V gene, CDR1 is MNHEY and CDR2 is SVGAGI. Trimming took 2 bases from V and 8 from J, leaving 7 bases between them. The CDR3 consists of 12 residues. The CDR3 sequence: CASSYGGYEQFF. As DNA, the CDR3 is TGTGCCAGCAGTTACGGGGGGTATGAGCAGTTCTTC.

The V and J genes are TRBV7-9 and TRBJ2-7, with 9 bases lining up with TRBD2. Trimming cost V 5 bases and J 5 bases; bases outside gene matches: 13. Looked up from germline, CDR1 is SEHNR and CDR2 is FQNEAQ (reference sequence). The CDR3 has 16 residues. The CDR3 is CASSAGTSSQPHEQYF. CDR3 coding DNA: TGTGCCAGCAGCGCCGGGACTAGCTCCCAACCCCACGAGCAGTACTTC.

This rearrangement joins TRBV19 to TRBJ2-7, with 8 positions matching TRBD2. The CDR3 consists of 15 residues. Germline loops: CDR1 LNHDA, CDR2 SQIVND (reference sequence). The V segment lost 5 bases and the J segment 6 bases; nucleotides outside the gene matches: 12. In DNA, the CDR3 is TGTGCCAGTAGTGTCGGACTAGCCGGGGGGCGCGAGCAGTACTTC. This translates into CASSVGLAGGREQYF.

The rearrangement joins TRBV5-4 to TRBJ2-7, with 16 bases matching TRBD2. CDR1 SGHNT and CDR2 YYREEE come from the germline V gene (reference sequence). Trimming removed 4 bases from V and 2 bases from J; junction bases left unmatched: 6. This CDR3 has 17 amino acids. The CDR3 spells CASSPKGLAGGPYEQYF. Written as DNA, the CDR3 is TGTGCCAGCAGCCCGAAGGGACTAGCGGGAGGGCCCTACGAGCAGTACTTC.

This chain links TRBV7-2 with TRBJ2-1, with 7 bases matching TRBD1. The CDR3 covers 13 residues. In germline, CDR1 is SGHTA, CDR2 FQGNSA. Trimming at V came to 5 bases and at J to 9 bases, leaving 7 bases not matched to a gene. CDR3 DNA: TGTGCCAGCAGCCCGCCGGGACAGCCTGAGCAGTTCTTC. It specifies CASSPPGQPEQFF. Supplemented by reference TRBV7-2 and TRBJ2-1, the full variable domain reads GAGVSQSPSNKVTEKGKDVELRCDPISGHTALYWYRQSLGQGLEFLIYFQGNSAPDKSGLPSDRFSAERTGGSVSTLTIQRTQQEDSAVYLCASSPPGQPEQFFGPGTRLTVL.

This chain uses TRBV2 with TRBJ1-2, with D uncertain. Germline V gives CDR1 SNHLY, CDR2 FYNNEI. V lost 4 bases and J 2 bases, leaving 14 bases between the germline ends. This CDR3 spans 15 amino acids. CDR3 coding DNA: TGTGCCAGCAGTGGGGCCAGGTTTCTGAACTATGGCTACACCTTC. This translates into CASSGARFLNYGYTF. Using reference TRBV2 and TRBJ1-2 for the parts outside the CDR3, the full variable domain is EPEVTQTPSHQVTQMGQEVILRCVPISNHLYFYWYRQILGQKVEFLVSFYNNEISEKSEIFDDQFSVERPDGSNFTLKIRSTKLEDSAMYFCASSGARFLNYGYTFGSGTRLTVV.

The chain is built from TRBV5-1 and TRBJ1-2; 9 bases map to TRBD1. The CDR3 covers 12 residues. CDR1 is SGHRS, CDR2 YFSETQ, per germline. J was trimmed by 7 bases and V by 5 bases; bases with no gene match: 3. This chain's CDR3 is CASRGQGGGYTF. DNA for the CDR3: TGCGCCAGCAGGGGACAGGGAGGTGGCTACACCTTC.

This clone was seen only a few times. The gene calls are TRBV7-2 and TRBJ2-1; TRBD1 agrees at 7 bases. The CDR3 length is 15 residues. The germline gives CDR1 SGHTA, CDR2 FQGNSA. After removal of 3 bases from V and 3 bases from J, the junction contained 5 bases not matched to a gene. The CDR3 sequence is CASSFAGGIYNEQFF. Here the CDR3 DNA reads TGTGCCAGCAGCTTCGCAGGGGGAATCTACAATGAGCAGTTCTTC. The full variable domain, rest sourced from reference TRBV7-2 and TRBJ2-1, is GAGVSQSPSNKVTEKGKDVELRCDPISGHTALYWYRQSLGQGLEFLIYFQGNSAPDKSGLPSDRFSAERTGGSVSTLTIQRTQQEDSAVYLCASSFAGGIYNEQFFGPGTRLTVL.

The chain employs TRBV2 and TRBJ1-5; D unresolved. This CDR3 is built from 16 residues. Trimming left V 6 bases short and J 1 base short, with 16 bases between. Per germline, CDR1 SNHLY and CDR2 FYNNEI. This chain's CDR3 is CASSRRQDPSNQPQHF. The DNA of the CDR3 is TGTGCCAGCAGCCGTAGACAAGACCCAAGCAATCAGCCCCAGCATTTT.

V and J are TRBV10-3 and TRBJ2-1, with TRBD2 identical over 8 bases. Germline V lookup: CDR1 ENHRY, CDR2 SYGVKD. The CDR3 spans 16 residues. The junction had 11 bases not matched to a gene; V was cut back by 4 bases and J by 6 bases. The CDR3 reads CAISVAAAGATNEQFF. The CDR3 DNA follows: TGTGCCATCAGTGTCGCCGCAGCGGGAGCTACCAATGAGCAGTTCTTC.

Details on this clone: The junction departs from the called germline gene at one end, perhaps through a read error. Distinct nucleotide sequences in the sample also encode this CDR3. The CDR3 protein is CASTIETGGLTGELFF. DNA for the CDR3: TGTGCTAGCACCATAGAGACTGGAGGGCTCACCGGGGAGCTGTTTTTT. The chain recombines TRBV7-7 with TRBJ2-2; D may be TRBD2 (6 bases). CDR1 is SSHAT, CDR2 FNYEAQ, per germline (reference sequence). The CDR3 length is 16 residues. Drawing the rest from reference TRBV7-7 and TRBJ2-2, the complete variable domain is GAGVSQSPRYKVTKRGQDVTLRCDPISSHATLYWYQQALGQGPEFLTYFNYEAQPDKSGLPSDRFSAERPEGSISTLTIQRTEQRDSAMYRCASTIETGGLTGELFFGEGSRLTVL.

The V call is TRBV14, the J call TRBJ2-2; TRBD1 is a possible D gene (6 bases). Germline V lookup: CDR1 SGHDN, CDR2 FVKESK. This CDR3 spans 15 amino acids. V dropped 1 base and J dropped 7 bases, with 13 bases sitting between them. The CDR3 nucleotides are TGTGCCAGCAGCCAAGGCCTACAGGGCGGCGGGGAGCTGTTTTTT. As protein: CASSQGLQGGGELFF.

The J gene is TRBJ2-2, the V gene TRBV15, with TRBD1 as a possible D gene (7 bases). The CDR3 length is 15 residues. The V gene's germline CDR1 is LNHNV and CDR2 YYDKDF (reference sequence). V lost 4 bases, J lost 6 bases, and 15 bases lay in between. This chain's CDR3 is CATSIRQGGAGELFF. The CDR3 bases are TGTGCCACCAGCATAAGACAGGGAGGAGCCGGGGAGCTGTTTTTT.

DNA of the CDR3: TGTGCCAGTTCCTCGTACACTGAAGCTTTCTTT. Amino acids: CASSSYTEAFF. The rearrangement joins TRBV19 to TRBJ1-1, with no clear D. The V gene lost 8 bases and the J gene lost 3 bases, with 7 bases spanning the gap. The germline gives CDR1 LNHDA, CDR2 SQIVND (reference sequence). The CDR3 length is 11 residues.